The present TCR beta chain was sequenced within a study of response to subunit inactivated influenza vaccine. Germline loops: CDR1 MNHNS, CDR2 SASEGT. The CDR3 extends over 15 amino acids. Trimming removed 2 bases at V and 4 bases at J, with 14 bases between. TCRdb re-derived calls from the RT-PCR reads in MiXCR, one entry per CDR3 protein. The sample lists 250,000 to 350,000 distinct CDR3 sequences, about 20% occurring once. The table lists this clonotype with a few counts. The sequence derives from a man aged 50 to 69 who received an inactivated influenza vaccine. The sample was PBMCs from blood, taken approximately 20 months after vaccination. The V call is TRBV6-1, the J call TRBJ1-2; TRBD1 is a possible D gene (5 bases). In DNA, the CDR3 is TGTGCCAGCAGTGAAAGTAACCTGGGGGGCTATGGCTACACCTTC. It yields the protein CASSESNLGGYGYTF.